The next 30 T cell receptor beta chains were all read from a single sample in a study of shared clonotypes between healthy human individuals (dated by TCRdb to the early 2020s). CD8 naive samples were CD45RO-negative cells positively selected for CCR7, giving a CD45RA+CCR7+ population that excluded TemRA cells. The library was made by the immunoSEQ multiplex PCR assay. Held by TCRdb, this immuneACCESS table contains in-frame sequences only and omits some clones. Under half of the omission traces to an unresolved V gene where checked; the cause of the rest is unknown. Counted in this sample were millions of clones; roughly 94% of them appeared once. The ten largest clonotypes hold around 1.1% of the sample. The sample was naive CD8+ T cells sorted from blood. The cell subset or site tag for this specimen amounts to: CD45RA+CCR7+. The receptors come from a man younger than 35 in good health.

The rearrangement joins TRBV6-5 to TRBJ2-7, with 10 bases lining up with TRBD1. This CDR3 contains 14 residues. Germline V gene lookup returns CDR1 MNHEY and CDR2 SVGAGI. Germline trimming cut 9 bases from V and 3 bases from J; bases unmatched to any gene: 8. The CDR3 is CASRPGQGIYEQYF. The DNA for the CDR3 is TGTGCCAGTAGACCGGGACAGGGGATCTACGAGCAGTACTTC.

The chain is built from TRBV2 and TRBJ2-5; 9 bases map to TRBD2. From germline, CDR1 is SNHLY and CDR2 FYNNEI. Trimming at V came to 9 bases and at J to 9 bases, leaving 14 bases not matched to a gene. CDR3 length equals 14 residues. CDR3 in amino acids: CAREAASGAAAQYF. CDR3 coding DNA: TGTGCCAGGGAGGCGGCTAGCGGGGCCGCGGCCCAGTACTTC.

The CDR3 spells CASSPSRTTGNTIYF. CDR3 nucleotide sequence: TGTGCCAGCAGTCCCTCCCGGACTACTGGAAACACCATATATTTT. This sequence joins TRBV27 and TRBJ1-3, with unresolved D. Trimming took 5 bases from V and 2 from J, leaving 13 bases between them. The CDR3 length is 15 residues. Germline assignment: CDR1 MNHEY and CDR2 SMNVEV (reference sequence).

This chain uses TRBV28 with TRBJ1-5, with D unclear. CDR3 size: 17 residues. Per the germline V gene, CDR1 is MDHEN and CDR2 is SYDVKM. V lost 4 bases and J lost 4, with 20 bases in between. CDR3 nucleotides: TGTGCCAGCAGTTCCCCGGTTGTAACCAGACTTAATCAGCCCCAGCATTTT. The encoded protein is CASSSPVVTRLNQPQHF.

The V and J genes are TRBV7-3 and TRBJ2-3; D uncertain. Looked up from germline, CDR1 is SGHTA and CDR2 is FQGTGA. V was clipped by 5 bases and J by 6 bases, with 12 bases between them. This CDR3 spans 13 amino acids. In DNA, the CDR3 is TGTGCCAGCAGCACCCCCGAGAGGGATACGCAGTATTTT. This sequence encodes CASSTPERDTQYF. Full variable domain (outside the CDR3, taken from reference TRBV7-3 and TRBJ2-3): GAGVSQTPSNKVTEKGKYVELRCDPISGHTALYWYRQSLGQGPEFLIYFQGTGAADDSGLPNDRFFAVRPEGSVSTLKIQRTERGDSAVYLCASSTPERDTQYFGPGTRLTVL.

Only one count was recorded for this clone. This chain joins TRBV19 and TRBJ2-7; D remains ambiguous. CDR1 and CDR2 from the germline V gene are LNHDA and SQIVND (reference sequence). The CDR3 contains 14 residues. The ends were cut back, 1 base at V and 5 bases at J, with 12 bases in the middle. The CDR3 spells CASSIVPGSDEQYF. CDR3 in DNA: TGTGCCAGTAGTATAGTACCGGGTTCTGACGAGCAGTACTTC.

The J gene is TRBJ2-1, the V gene TRBV7-3, with 13 positions matching TRBD2. CDR3 length: 14 amino acids. In germline, CDR1 is SGHTA, CDR2 FQGTGA. V gave up 2 bases and J gave up 10 bases; unmatched junction bases: 2. The CDR3 nucleotides are TGTGCCAGCAGCTTAGGACTAGCGGGGGACGAGCAGTTCTTC. Residues: CASSLGLAGDEQFF.

This chain links TRBV5-6 with TRBJ2-1; D is perhaps TRBD2 (5 bases). Germline V gives CDR1 SGHDT, CDR2 YYEEEE. Trimming removed 4 bases from V and 2 bases from J, with 7 bases in between. CDR3 size: 13 residues. The CDR3 region is CASSPTTYNEQFF. The CDR3 DNA sequence: TGTGCCAGCAGCCCGACTACCTACAATGAGCAGTTCTTC. Drawing the rest from reference TRBV5-6 and TRBJ2-1, the complete variable domain is DAGVTQSPTHLIKTRGQQVTLRCSPKSGHDTVSWYQQALGQGPQFIFQYYEEEERQRGNFPDRFSGHQFPNYSSELNVNALLLGDSALYLCASSPTTYNEQFFGPGTRLTVL.

This clone was recorded only once. The chain links TRBV5-1 to TRBJ2-7; 14 nucleotides line up with TRBD2. Germline CDR1 is SGHRS and CDR2 is YFSETQ. J lost 4 bases, V lost 4 bases, and 7 bases had no gene match. This CDR3 has 16 residues. The CDR3: CASSSRLAGGRYEQYF. CDR3 DNA: TGCGCCAGCAGCAGTCGACTAGCGGGAGGGAGGTACGAGCAGTACTTC.

The sample holds one count of this clone. Other DNA sequences from this sample encode an identical CDR3 as well. This chain uses TRBV6-5 with TRBJ2-5, with D perhaps assigned TRBD1 or TRBD2 (6 bases each). The V end lost 2 bases, the J end lost 5 bases, and 12 bases lay between the germline ends. The CDR3 is 14 amino acids. Germline assignment: CDR1 MNHEY and CDR2 SVGAGI. The chain's CDR3 is CASSYVGGAETQYF. The CDR3 nucleotides are TGTGCCAGCAGTTACGTGGGGGGCGCGGAGACCCAGTACTTC.

The chain employs TRBV13 and TRBJ1-1; D may be TRBD1 (5 bases). In germline, CDR1 is PRHDT, CDR2 FYEKMQ (reference sequence). The CDR3 spans 14 residues. Trimming shortened V by 7 bases and J by 4 bases, and 16 bases separated the two germline ends. This chain's CDR3 is CASTGAGSSTEAFF. The DNA of the CDR3 is TGTGCCAGCACTGGCGCAGGGTCGAGCACTGAAGCTTTCTTT.

The chain combines TRBV5-6 with TRBJ2-5; tentatively, D is TRBD1 (6 bases). The germline V gene has CDR1 SGHDT and CDR2 YYEEEE. V lost 0 bases, J lost 5 bases, and 17 bases lay in between. The CDR3 has 16 residues. The CDR3: CASSLVPGVLEETQYF. DNA of the CDR3: TGTGCCAGCAGCTTGGTTCCAGGGGTTTTGGAGGAGACCCAGTACTTC.

V usage is TRBV10-2 and J usage is TRBJ2-2; the match to TRBD2 covers 7 bases. Germline CDR1 is WSHSY and CDR2 is SAAADI. There are 18 residues in the CDR3. J lost 5 bases, V lost 0 bases, and 12 bases had no gene match. The CDR3 protein is CASSESLGREASTGELFF. The CDR3 nucleotides read TGCGCCAGCAGTGAGTCACTGGGTCGGGAGGCCTCAACCGGGGAGCTGTTTTTT.

The chain joins TRBV11-1 to TRBJ1-6; D call uncertain. The CDR3 spans 14 residues. Germline CDR1 is SGHAT and CDR2 is FQDESV (reference sequence). V was cut by 0 bases and J by 7 bases, with 7 bases left in between. The CDR3 nucleotides are TGTGCCAGCAGCTTAGCAACGACGAATTCACCCCTCCACTTT. It yields the protein CASSLATTNSPLHF. The full variable domain, completed using reference TRBV11-1 and TRBJ1-6, is EAEVAQSPRYKITEKSQAVAFWCDPISGHATLYWYRQILGQGPELLVQFQDESVVDDSQLPKDRFSAERLKGVDSTLKIQPAELGDSAMYLCASSLATTNSPLHFGNGTRLTVT.

The V gene is TRBV11-2, the J gene TRBJ2-1; 7 bases map to TRBD2. Germline loops: CDR1 SGHAT, CDR2 FQNNGV. Germline trimming cut 5 bases from V and 5 bases from J; bases unmatched to any gene: 6. This CDR3 is 14 amino acids long. The CDR3 here is CASSPLAGDNEQFF. The CDR3 coding sequence is TGTGCCAGCAGCCCCTTGGCGGGGGACAATGAGCAGTTCTTC.

The CDR3 nucleotides read TGTGCCAGCAGCTTACCCCCCGACAGGGAACACTCCTACGAGCAGTACTTC. Translation: CASSLPPDREHSYEQYF. The chain is built from TRBV7-9 and TRBJ2-7; the match to TRBD1 covers 7 bases. This CDR3 is 17 amino acids long. CDR1 and CDR2 from the germline V gene are SEHNR and FQNEAQ (reference sequence). V was pared by 2 bases and J by 0 bases, with 10 bases of the junction left unmatched.

The J gene is TRBJ2-7, the V gene TRBV4-1, with D tentatively TRBD1 (5 bases). Between the trimmed V and J ends, which lost 4 bases and 2 bases, there was a span of 24 bases. The CDR3 has 18 amino acids. Germline CDR1 reads MGHRA; CDR2 reads YSYEKL. CDR3: CASSRDEDTSLGPYEQYF. For the CDR3, the DNA is TGCGCCAGCAGCCGAGATGAGGACACATCATTAGGTCCCTACGAGCAGTACTTC.

The gene calls are TRBV5-6 and TRBJ2-7; TRBD1 might be the D (5 bases). This CDR3 has 15 residues. Germline-derived CDR1 and CDR2 are SGHDT and YYEEEE. The ends were cut back, 0 bases at V and 0 bases at J, with 10 bases in the middle. The DNA for the CDR3 is TGTGCCAGCAGCTTGGGCGGACACCTCTCCTACGAGCAGTACTTC. Residues: CASSLGGHLSYEQYF. Looking up the rest from reference TRBV5-6 and TRBJ2-7 gives the full variable domain: DAGVTQSPTHLIKTRGQQVTLRCSPKSGHDTVSWYQQALGQGPQFIFQYYEEEERQRGNFPDRFSGHQFPNYSSELNVNALLLGDSALYLCASSLGGHLSYEQYFGPGTRLTVT.

The chain couples TRBV4-3 to TRBJ1-1, with a possible D match to TRBD1 (5 bases). The V end was cut by 0 bases, the J end by 5 bases, with 10 bases between. CDR3 length equals 14 residues. Germline-derived CDR1 and CDR2 are LGHNA and YSLEER. CDR3 coding DNA: TGCGCCAGCAGCCAAGACGTCGGGGGAACTGAAGCTTTCTTT. Protein: CASSQDVGGTEAFF.

This chain connects TRBV2 to TRBJ1-2; a possible D gene is TRBD1 (6 bases). V was trimmed by 0 bases and J by 0 bases, leaving 14 bases between them. The germline CDR1 and CDR2 sequences are SNHLY and FYNNEI. The length of the CDR3 is 17 residues. This chain's CDR3 is CASSEADGGPPNYGYTF. Written as DNA, the CDR3 is TGTGCCAGCAGTGAAGCCGATGGGGGGCCTCCTAACTATGGCTACACCTTC. Combining the CDR3 with reference TRBV2 and TRBJ1-2 gives the whole variable domain EPEVTQTPSHQVTQMGQEVILRCVPISNHLYFYWYRQILGQKVEFLVSFYNNEISEKSEIFDDQFSVERPDGSNFTLKIRSTKLEDSAMYFCASSEADGGPPNYGYTFGSGTRLTVV.

The chain combines TRBV9 with TRBJ2-2; maybe TRBD2 (6 bases). The CDR3 totals 18 residues. CDR1 is SGDLS and CDR2 is YYNGEE in the germline V gene. V was trimmed by 0 bases and J by 5 bases, leaving 20 bases between them. CDR3 sequence: CASSVGLLAGPWTGELFF. CDR3 sequence (DNA): TGTGCCAGCAGCGTAGGTTTACTAGCTGGACCGTGGACCGGGGAGCTGTTTTTT.

The CDR3 here is CASSPTPHLGNTIYF. The DNA of the CDR3 is TGTGCCAGCAGCCCCACCCCACACCTCGGAAACACCATATATTTT. The chain joins TRBV7-9 to TRBJ1-3; D gene ambiguous. V was cut by 5 bases and J by 4 bases, with 15 bases left in between. The CDR3 spans 15 residues. Per germline, CDR1 SEHNR and CDR2 FQNEAQ (reference sequence).

This rearrangement joins TRBV2 to TRBJ1-4; TRBD1 aligns across 8 bases. With V trimmed by 7 bases and J by 5 bases, 18 bases remained unmatched. In germline, CDR1 is SNHLY, CDR2 FYNNEI. The CDR3 totals 18 residues. CDR3 nucleotide sequence: TGTGCCAGCACTGCCCCGACAGGGGAAGGGATGGTGAATGAAAAACTGTTTTTT. This sequence encodes CASTAPTGEGMVNEKLFF.

The chain links TRBV10-2 to TRBJ2-3; D unresolved. This CDR3 spans 13 amino acids. Germline assignment: CDR1 WSHSY and CDR2 SAAADI. Trimming cost V 3 bases and J 8 bases, with 12 bases left between them. This chain's CDR3 is CASSDPGLPTQYF. The DNA for the CDR3 is TGCGCCAGCAGTGACCCGGGCCTCCCTACGCAGTATTTT.

This clone came up once. The V call is TRBV28, the J call TRBJ1-2; D perhaps matches TRBD1 (5 bases). The CDR3 extends over 13 amino acids. Germline CDR1 is MDHEN and CDR2 is SYDVKM. V lost 3 bases, J lost 8 bases, and 13 bases lay in between. CDR3 sequence: CASSFLGTGGYTF. CDR3 coding DNA: TGTGCCAGCAGTTTTCTGGGGACCGGCGGCTACACCTTC.

The chain uses TRBV2 and TRBJ2-7; D remains ambiguous. The CDR3 has 15 amino acids. Trimming cost V 3 bases and J 0 bases, with 12 bases left between them. Germline CDR1 and CDR2: SNHLY and FYNNEI. The CDR3 DNA sequence: TGTGCCAGCAGTGAGTTCGAGCCACGCTCCTACGAGCAGTACTTC. Protein sequence: CASSEFEPRSYEQYF.

This clone was found once. J is TRBJ2-5 and V is TRBV4-1, with D unresolved. Deletions cut 0 bases from V and 3 bases from J, with 8 bases between. CDR3 length: 14 amino acids. Germline values: CDR1 MGHRA, CDR2 YSYEKL. CDR3 sequence reads: CASSQDVTEETQYF. CDR3 DNA sequence: TGCGCCAGCAGCCAAGATGTCACCGAAGAGACCCAGTACTTC.

The chain combines TRBV2 with TRBJ2-2; 8 nucleotides line up with TRBD2. Per germline, CDR1 SNHLY and CDR2 FYNNEI. This CDR3 comprises 14 residues. V trimming: 6 bases; J trimming: 4 bases; junction bases outside the gene matches: 4. CDR3 in amino acids: CASRTGTSTGELFF. CDR3 coding DNA: TGTGCCAGCAGAACCGGGACTAGCACCGGGGAGCTGTTTTTT.

The gene calls are TRBV5-1 and TRBJ2-7, with TRBD2 identical over 7 bases. CDR3 length: 14 amino acids. CDR1 is SGHRS and CDR2 is YFSETQ in the germline V gene. Germline trimming cut 4 bases from V and 11 bases from J; bases unmatched to any gene: 15. The CDR3 reads CASSSNGPSGMEYF. The CDR3 region has the DNA TGCGCCAGCAGCAGCAATGGGCCCAGCGGGATGGAGTACTTC.

This chain links TRBV6-1 with TRBJ1-2; the D is unclear. V dropped 7 bases and J dropped 0 bases, with 15 bases sitting between them. CDR1 MNHNS and CDR2 SASEGT come from the germline V gene. The CDR3 length is 15 residues. The CDR3 bases are TGTGCCAGCAACCCTGCGCTAGGAACTAACTATGGCTACACCTTC. The encoded protein is CASNPALGTNYGYTF.